This TCR beta chain was sequenced for a study of T cell clonality in common variable immunodeficiency. Notes on the study in general: Links between repertoire features and CVID complications were heterogeneity-limited. Reportedly, TCR beta sequences from common variable immunodeficiency showed fewer deletions and N-nucleotide insertions.

Control and CVID samples contributed equal amounts of genomic DNA. Repertoires were generated with immunoSEQ multiplex PCR, while TCRdb's copy carries only in-frame clones and drops some. The data show approximately 18,000 clones, with none appearing a single time. This clone turned up a few times. The antigen is not known. The read is 3 residues too short to cover the CDR3 end, so that end is filled in from the germline J gene. The CDR3 loop spans 16 amino acids. V was pared by 5 bases and J by 5 bases, with 7 bases of the junction left unmatched. CDR1 is LNHDA, CDR2 SQIVND, per germline (reference sequence). Reduced serum IgG, IgA and/or IgM plus specific antibody deficiency defined CVID.

Sequencing was performed on peripheral blood mononuclear cells. This TCR was recovered from a human donor with common variable immunodeficiency. This chain joins TRBV19 and TRBJ2-5; 14 nucleotides align to TRBD2. This chain's CDR3 is CASSWTSGGSRETQYF. The sequenced CDR3 bases are TGTGCCAGTAGTTGGACTAGCGGGGGGAGTCGGGAGACC.